The 15 T cell receptor beta chains in this list originate from one sample, sequenced in a study of patients and donors after allogeneic stem cell transplantation. TCRdb called the RT-PCR reads again in MiXCR, with one record for every CDR3 protein. The data hold approximately 210,000 distinct CDR3 sequences, with 40% to 45% observed a single time. Specimen: blood, either unsorted or a sorted T cell fraction (not recorded which). Every receptor here comes from a human donor who was either an allogeneic HSCT recipient or a stem cell or donor lymphocyte infusion donor (not recorded which). It is not recorded whose cells these are; they may come from a transplant donor.

The chain carries TRBV28 and TRBJ1-1; unclear D gene. The CDR3 contains 11 residues. The ends were cut back, 6 bases at V and 7 bases at J, with 9 bases in the middle. Germline lookup yields CDR1 MDHEN and CDR2 SYDVKM. CDR3 coding DNA: TGTGCCAGCAGGTTCAACCTTGAAGCTTTCTTT. This gives the protein CASRFNLEAFF.

This clonotype has only a few counts. The chain links TRBV7-9 to TRBJ1-5; D is ambiguous. Trimming stripped 0 bases from V and 4 bases from J, with 13 bases between. CDR1 and CDR2 from the germline V gene are SEHNR and FQNEAQ (reference sequence). The CDR3 loop spans 16 amino acids. CDR3 in DNA: TGTGCCAGCAGCTTAGCGGGGTCCGGGGAAAATCAGCCCCAGCATTTT. Its protein is CASSLAGSGENQPQHF.

The chain is built from TRBV12-3 or TRBV12-4 and TRBJ2-7, with D uncertain. The V end was cut by 1 base, the J end by 1 base, with 8 bases between. This CDR3 has 14 residues. This chain's CDR3 is CASSLVGGSYEQYF. The CDR3 DNA sequence: TGTGCCAGCAGTTTAGTCGGCGGATCCTACGAGCAGTACTTC.

This chain links TRBV3-1 with TRBJ2-7; possible D gene TRBD2, 5 bases. The germline CDR1 and CDR2 sequences are LGHDT and YNNKEL (reference sequence). The CDR3 is 13 residues long. The V end was cut by 6 bases, the J end by 6 bases, with 15 bases between. CDR3 sequence reads: CASSDYGLSEQYF. CDR3 bases: TGTGCCAGCAGTGACTACGGGTTGAGCGAGCAGTACTTC.

The chain joins TRBV10-3 to TRBJ1-4; 8 bases agree with TRBD1. The CDR3 sequence is 13 residues long. Germline CDR1 is ENHRY and CDR2 is SYGVKD. J gave up 7 bases and V 4 bases, and 2 bases lay outside the gene matches. The CDR3 is CAISGTGFEKLFF. CDR3 sequence (DNA): TGTGCCATCAGTGGGACAGGGTTTGAAAAACTGTTTTTT.

The chain combines TRBV6-2 or TRBV6-3 with TRBJ2-1; 10 bases are shared with TRBD2. There are 18 residues in the CDR3. V lost 0 bases to trimming and J lost 5 bases; unmatched junction nucleotides: 10. Germline V gene sequence: CDR1 MNHEY, CDR2 SVGEGT. This chain's CDR3 is CASSYSRLAGASDNEQFF. DNA of the CDR3: TGTGCCAGCAGTTACTCCCGGCTAGCGGGAGCCTCAGACAATGAGCAGTTCTTC.

V and J are TRBV30 and TRBJ1-6, with D possibly being TRBD1 (5 bases). The CDR3 loop spans 16 amino acids. The V end lost 1 base, the J end lost 5 bases, and 15 bases lay between the germline ends. Per the germline V gene, CDR1 is GTSNPN and CDR2 is SVGIG (reference sequence). The CDR3 here is CAWSGLGDFHNSPLHF. CDR3 in DNA: TGTGCCTGGAGTGGGCTAGGGGACTTTCATAATTCACCCCTCCACTTT.

This clonotype was seen at least ten times. The chain joins TRBV7-6 to TRBJ1-1; D is possibly TRBD1 (5 bases). Trimming cost V 2 bases and J 5 bases, with 12 bases left between them. Per the germline V gene, CDR1 is SGHVS and CDR2 is FNYEAQ. This CDR3 is built from 14 residues. The CDR3 nucleotides read TGTGCCAGCAGCTTATCGGGGGGGGAGACTGAAGCTTTCTTT. Translated, it gives CASSLSGGETEAFF.

This clonotype came up a few times. This chain joins TRBV4-1 and TRBJ1-1; no clear D gene. Trimming took off 2 bases at V and 0 bases at J, with 10 bases between the two ends. Germline CDR1 and CDR2: MGHRA and YSYEKL. The CDR3 has 15 amino acids. CDR3 region: CASSQQYTLNTEAFF. DNA of the CDR3: TGCGCCAGCAGCCAACAATATACACTGAACACTGAAGCTTTCTTT.

The chain uses TRBV12-3 or TRBV12-4 and TRBJ1-4, with no clear D. Deletions cut 1 base from V and 10 bases from J, with 13 bases between. CDR3 length: 14 amino acids. The CDR3 nucleotides are TGTGCCAGCAGTTTAGAAGAGGGTTTCGGAAAACTGTTTTTT. It specifies CASSLEEGFGKLFF.

This chain uses TRBV11-2 with TRBJ2-7, with TRBD1 identical over 10 bases. The germline V gene has CDR1 SGHAT and CDR2 FQNNGV. There are 16 residues in the CDR3. The ends lost 6 bases at V and 2 bases at J; junction bases unmatched: 10. The CDR3 sequence is CASSLIVGQGAYEQYF. DNA of the CDR3: TGTGCCAGCAGTTTGATTGTAGGACAGGGGGCCTACGAGCAGTACTTC.

V usage is TRBV6-5 and J usage is TRBJ1-4, with D unresolved. CDR3 length equals 15 residues. Germline CDR1 reads MNHEY; CDR2 reads SVGAGI. V lost 5 bases and J 0 bases, leaving 10 bases between the germline ends. CDR3 in amino acids: CASSPTPTTNEKLFF. The CDR3 DNA follows: TGTGCCAGCAGTCCAACTCCGACAACTAATGAAAAACTGTTTTTT.

This clonotype was counted only a few times. The rearrangement uses TRBV25-1 and TRBJ1-1; no clear D. The CDR3 length is 15 residues. V was trimmed by 4 bases and J by 5 bases, leaving 17 bases between them. Germline V gene lookup returns CDR1 MGHDK and CDR2 SYGVNS. The chain's CDR3 is CASSASLGSQTEAFF. The CDR3 coding sequence is TGTGCCAGCAGTGCCTCTTTGGGGAGTCAGACTGAAGCTTTCTTT.

This chain uses TRBV7-6 with TRBJ1-3; perhaps TRBD1 as D (5 bases). Deletions cut 0 bases from V and 4 bases from J, with 10 bases between. The germline V gene encodes CDR1 SGHVS and CDR2 FNYEAQ. The CDR3 length is 15 residues. CDR3 residues: CASSLAFGGGNTIYF. Written as DNA, the CDR3 is TGTGCCAGCAGCTTAGCATTCGGGGGGGGAAACACCATATATTTT. Complete variable domain (other parts from reference TRBV7-6 and TRBJ1-3): GAGVSQSPRYKVTKRGQDVALRCDPISGHVSLYWYRQALGQGPEFLTYFNYEAQQDKSGLPNDRFSAERPEGSISTLTIQRTEQRDSAMYRCASSLAFGGGNTIYFGEGSWLTVV.

The rearrangement uses TRBV12-3 or TRBV12-4 and TRBJ1-1; unclear D gene. The CDR3 runs to 18 residues. Trimming removed 1 base at V and 3 bases at J, with 21 bases between. CDR3 in DNA: TGTGCCAGCAGTTTAGGAACCCCACCGGGTCCTGGGGACACTGAAGCTTTCTTT. Translating it yields CASSLGTPPGPGDTEAFF.